This T cell receptor beta chain was found in a study of T cells after yellow fever vaccination. Regarding this clonotype: Its matching antigen is unknown.

General study findings and limits: Contaminating bulk clonotypes could be abundant in FACS-sorted repertoires. Detected again after the booster were most primary-vaccination clones, at nearly 97% CD4 and 70% to 90% CD8.

Synthesis of TCR cDNA relied on 5'RACE template switching, which attached a universal primer site and UMIs. TCRdb re-analysed the 5' RACE reads in MiXCR, keeping a single row per CDR3 protein. The sample lists about 580,000 distinct CDR3 sequences; roughly a sixth were seen once. The CDR3 loop spans 15 amino acids. Germline-derived CDR1 and CDR2 are LNHDA and SQIVND (reference sequence). The V segment lost 4 bases and the J segment 4 bases; nucleotides outside the gene matches: 4. The rearrangement joins TRBV19 to TRBJ2-1, with 10 bases aligning to TRBD2. Sample: PBMCs, taken 5 to 6 days after the first yellow fever vaccination. The receptor's source is a man younger than 35 who received the YFV17D yellow fever vaccine. Here the CDR3 DNA reads TGTGCCAGTAGTACTAGCGGGGGTTTTTACAATGAGCAGTTCTTC. This sequence encodes CASSTSGGFYNEQFF.